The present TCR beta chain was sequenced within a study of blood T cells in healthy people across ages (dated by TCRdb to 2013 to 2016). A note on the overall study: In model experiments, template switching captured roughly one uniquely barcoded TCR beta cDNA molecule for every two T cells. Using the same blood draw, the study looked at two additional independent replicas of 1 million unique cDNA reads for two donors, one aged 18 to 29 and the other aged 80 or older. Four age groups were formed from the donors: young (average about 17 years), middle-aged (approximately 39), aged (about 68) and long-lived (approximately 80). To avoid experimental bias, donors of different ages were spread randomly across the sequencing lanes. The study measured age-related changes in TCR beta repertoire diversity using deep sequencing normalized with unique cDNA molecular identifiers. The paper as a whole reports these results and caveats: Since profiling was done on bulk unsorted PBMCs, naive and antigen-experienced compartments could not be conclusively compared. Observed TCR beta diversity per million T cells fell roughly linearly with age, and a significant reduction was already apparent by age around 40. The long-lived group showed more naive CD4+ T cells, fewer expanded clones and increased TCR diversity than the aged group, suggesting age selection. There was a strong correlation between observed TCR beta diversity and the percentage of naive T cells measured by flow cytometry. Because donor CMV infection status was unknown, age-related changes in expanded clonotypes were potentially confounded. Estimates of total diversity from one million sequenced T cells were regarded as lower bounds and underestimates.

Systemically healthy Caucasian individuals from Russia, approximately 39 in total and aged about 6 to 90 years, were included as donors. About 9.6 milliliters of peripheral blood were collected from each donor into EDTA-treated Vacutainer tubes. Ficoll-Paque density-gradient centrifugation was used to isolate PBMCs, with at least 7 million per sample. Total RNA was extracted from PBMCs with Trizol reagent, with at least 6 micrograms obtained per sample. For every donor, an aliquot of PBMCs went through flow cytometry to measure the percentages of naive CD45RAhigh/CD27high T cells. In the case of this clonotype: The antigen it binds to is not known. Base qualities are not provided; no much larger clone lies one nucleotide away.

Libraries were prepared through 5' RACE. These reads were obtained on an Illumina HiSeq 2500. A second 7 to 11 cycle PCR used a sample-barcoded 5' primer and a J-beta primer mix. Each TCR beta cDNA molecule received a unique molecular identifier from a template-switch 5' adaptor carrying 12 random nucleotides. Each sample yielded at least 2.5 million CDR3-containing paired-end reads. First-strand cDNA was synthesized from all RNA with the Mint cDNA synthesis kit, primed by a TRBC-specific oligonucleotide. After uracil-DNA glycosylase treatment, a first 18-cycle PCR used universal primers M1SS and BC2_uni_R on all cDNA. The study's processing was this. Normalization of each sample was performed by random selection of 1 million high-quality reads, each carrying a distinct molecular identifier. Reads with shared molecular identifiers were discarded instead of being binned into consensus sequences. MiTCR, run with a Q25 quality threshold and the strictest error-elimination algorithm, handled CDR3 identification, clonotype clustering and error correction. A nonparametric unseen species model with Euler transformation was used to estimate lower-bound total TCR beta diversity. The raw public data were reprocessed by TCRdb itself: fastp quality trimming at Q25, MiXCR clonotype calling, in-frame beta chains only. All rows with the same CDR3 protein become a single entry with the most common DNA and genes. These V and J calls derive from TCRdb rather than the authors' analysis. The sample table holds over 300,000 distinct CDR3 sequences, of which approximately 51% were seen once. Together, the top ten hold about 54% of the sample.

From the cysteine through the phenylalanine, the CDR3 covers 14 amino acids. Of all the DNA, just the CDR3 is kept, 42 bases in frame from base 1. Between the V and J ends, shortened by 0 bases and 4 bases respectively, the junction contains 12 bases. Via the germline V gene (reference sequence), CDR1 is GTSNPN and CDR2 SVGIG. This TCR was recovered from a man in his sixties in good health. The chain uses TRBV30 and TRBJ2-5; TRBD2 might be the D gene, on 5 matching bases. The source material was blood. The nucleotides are TGTGCCTGGAGTGTTGGGCTAGCTGGAGAGACCCAGTACTTC. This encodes CAWSVGLAGETQYF.